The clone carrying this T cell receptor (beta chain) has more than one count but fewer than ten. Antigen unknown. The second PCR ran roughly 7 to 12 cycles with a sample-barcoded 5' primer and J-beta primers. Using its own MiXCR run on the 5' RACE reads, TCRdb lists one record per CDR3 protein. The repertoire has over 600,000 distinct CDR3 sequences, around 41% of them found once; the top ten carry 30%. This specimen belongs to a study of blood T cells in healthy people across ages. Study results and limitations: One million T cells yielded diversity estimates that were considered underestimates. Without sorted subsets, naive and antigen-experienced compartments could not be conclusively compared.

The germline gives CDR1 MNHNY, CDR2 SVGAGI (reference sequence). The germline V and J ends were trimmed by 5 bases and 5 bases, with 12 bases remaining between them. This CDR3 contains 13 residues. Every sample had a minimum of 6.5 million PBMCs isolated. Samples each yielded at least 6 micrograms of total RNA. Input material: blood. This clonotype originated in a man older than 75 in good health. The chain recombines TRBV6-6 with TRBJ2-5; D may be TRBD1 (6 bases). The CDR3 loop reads CASSHRVGETQYF. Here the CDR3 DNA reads TGTGCCAGCAGTCACAGGGTGGGGGAGACCCAGTACTTC.